This section outlines one T cell receptor beta chain sequence together with its context. The source of the sample is a study of T-cell memory formation after mild COVID-19. The CDR3 totals 12 residues. Trimming shortened V by 5 bases and J by 14 bases, and 16 bases separated the two germline ends. The germline CDR1 and CDR2 sequences are MNHEY and SVGEGT. TCRdb used MiXCR to reprocess the 5' RACE reads, holding one entry per CDR3 protein. This sample has a few hundred thousand distinct CDR3 sequences; roughly 21% occur once, and the top ten carry under 15%. Sequencing used PBMCs or a T cell subset sorted from them (not recorded which). This sequence was found in an adult woman who had mild COVID-19 (a few samples of this study predate the infection). Cell type and time point are not known. The rearrangement uses TRBV6-2 or TRBV6-3 and TRBJ2-1, with a possible D match to TRBD1 (5 bases). The CDR3, as DNA: TGTGCCAGCAGTGCGGAAGGGGTTAGGGAGTTCTTC. Translating it yields CASSAEGVREFF.